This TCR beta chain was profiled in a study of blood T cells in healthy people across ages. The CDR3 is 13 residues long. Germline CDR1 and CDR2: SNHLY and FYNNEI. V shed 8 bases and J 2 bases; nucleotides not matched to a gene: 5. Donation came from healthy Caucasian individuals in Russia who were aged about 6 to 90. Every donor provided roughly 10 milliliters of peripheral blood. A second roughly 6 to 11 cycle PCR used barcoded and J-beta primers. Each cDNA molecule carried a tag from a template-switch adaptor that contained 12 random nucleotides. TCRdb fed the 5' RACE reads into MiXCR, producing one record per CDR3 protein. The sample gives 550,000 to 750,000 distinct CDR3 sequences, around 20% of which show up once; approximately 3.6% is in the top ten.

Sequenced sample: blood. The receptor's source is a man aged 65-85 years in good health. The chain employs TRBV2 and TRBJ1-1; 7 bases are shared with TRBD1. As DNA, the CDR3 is TGTGCCAGCGGAGAGGGGGCAAACACTGAAGCTTTCTTT. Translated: CASGEGANTEAFF.